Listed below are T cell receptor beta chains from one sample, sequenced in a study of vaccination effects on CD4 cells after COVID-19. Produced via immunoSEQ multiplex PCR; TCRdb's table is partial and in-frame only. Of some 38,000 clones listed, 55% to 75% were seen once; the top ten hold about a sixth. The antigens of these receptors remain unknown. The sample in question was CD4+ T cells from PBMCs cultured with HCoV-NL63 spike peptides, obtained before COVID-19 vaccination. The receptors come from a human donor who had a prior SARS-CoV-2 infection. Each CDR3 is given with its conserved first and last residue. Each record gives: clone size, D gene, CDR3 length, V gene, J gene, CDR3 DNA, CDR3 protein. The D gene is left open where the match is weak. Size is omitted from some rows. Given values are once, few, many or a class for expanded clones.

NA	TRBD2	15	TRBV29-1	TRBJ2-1	TGCAGCGTAGCCGGTACTAGCGGACCCTACAATGAGCAGTTCTTC	CSVAGTSGPYNEQFF
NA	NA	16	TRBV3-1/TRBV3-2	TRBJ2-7	TGTGCCAGCAGCCACTCCGGGAGCGTCTTCTCCTACGAGCAGTACTTC	CASSHSGSVFSYEQYF
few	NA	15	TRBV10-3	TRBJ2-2	TGTGCCATCAGTGAGTCGAGTGGGGGCACCGGGGAGCTGTTTTTT	CAISESSGGTGELFF
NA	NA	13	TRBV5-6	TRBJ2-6	TGTGCCAGCAGCTTACCTGGGGCCAACGTCCTGACTTTC	CASSLPGANVLTF
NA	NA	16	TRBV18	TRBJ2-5	TGTGCCAGCTCACCAGTCGTTACAAGTTTCCAAGAGACCCAGTACTTC	CASSPVVTSFQETQYF
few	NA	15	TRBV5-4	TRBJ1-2	TGTGCCAGCAGCTTGGGGGGGGCGCTGGACTATGGCTACACCTTC	CASSLGGALDYGYTF
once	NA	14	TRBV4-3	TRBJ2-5	TGCGCCAGCAGCCAAGATCGCAGGGTTGAGACCCAGTACTTC	CASSQDRRVETQYF
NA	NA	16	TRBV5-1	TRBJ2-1	TGCGCCAGCACTCCAGGCGCGGGGAGCTCCTACAATGAGCAGTTCTTC	CASTPGAGSSYNEQFF
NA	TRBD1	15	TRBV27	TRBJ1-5	TGTGCCAGCAGACGGACAGGCGGGCTGGCGGGGCCCCAGCATTTT	CASRRTGGLAGPQHF
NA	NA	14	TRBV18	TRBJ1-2	TGTGCCAGCTCACCAGAGGGGCAGGGGAGTCGCTACACCTTC	CASSPEGQGSRYTF
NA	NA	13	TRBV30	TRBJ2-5	TGTGCCTGGCAGAAAGGGGGTGTTGAGACCCAGTACTTC	CAWQKGGVETQYF
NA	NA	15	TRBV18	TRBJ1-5	TGTGCCAGCTCGGGCGTGTTCGGGGCAACTCAGCCCCAGCATTTT	CASSGVFGATQPQHF
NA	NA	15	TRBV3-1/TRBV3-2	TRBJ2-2	TGTGCCAGCAGCCACGGGACTCTTAAATCCGGGGAGCTGTTTTTT	CASSHGTLKSGELFF
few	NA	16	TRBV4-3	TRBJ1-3	TGCGCCAGCAGCCAGAGACAGGAAACCTCTGGAAACACCATATATTTT	CASSQRQETSGNTIYF
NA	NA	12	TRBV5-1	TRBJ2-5	TGCGCCAGCAGCGACCAACAAGAGACCCAGTACTTC	CASSDQQETQYF
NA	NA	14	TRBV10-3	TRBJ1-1	TGTGCCATCCGTTTGTCAGCCATGAACACTGAAGCTTTCTTT	CAIRLSAMNTEAFF
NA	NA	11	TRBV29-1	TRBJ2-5	TGCAGCGTCCAAGGGGTGGAGACCCAGTACTTC	CSVQGVETQYF
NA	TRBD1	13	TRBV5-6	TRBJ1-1	TGTGCCAGCAGCTCCCAGGGGGTCACTGAAGCTTTCTTT	CASSSQGVTEAFF